This TCR beta chain derives from a study of graft-versus-host responses after intestinal transplantation. In the case of this clone: As yet, its antigen is unknown.

Trimming cost V 8 bases and J 4 bases, with 15 bases left between them. Looked up from germline, CDR1 is LNHNV and CDR2 is YYDKDF (reference sequence). The CDR3 is made up of 14 amino acids. The assay was immunoSEQ multiplex PCR, and TCRdb's table has in-frame clones only and misses some. The repertoire consists of around 90,000 clones, with about nine tenths occurring once and the leading ten covering around 0.07%. The sequence came from a human donor who was the organ donor for an intestinal transplant. The chain combines TRBV15 with TRBJ2-1; D unresolved. Here the sequenced sample was unstimulated CD8+ T cells sorted from spleen or lymph node cells, taken before transplant. The DNA of the CDR3 is TGTGCCACCGTGAAGGCGCGGATATACAATGAGCAGTTCTTC. Translating it yields CATVKARIYNEQFF.